The 2 T cell receptor beta chains reported below all come from one sample, sequenced in a study of T cell repertoires in MIS-A myocarditis. Produced via immunoSEQ multiplex PCR; TCRdb's table is partial and in-frame only. Among more than 9,000 clones, about 89% were seen once, and the ten largest hold approximately 2%. The sequencing input was thoracic lymph node tissue obtained at autopsy. The receptors derive from a man between 18 and 35 years old with fulminant myocarditis from multisystem inflammatory syndrome in adults (MIS-A) after COVID-19.

The chain uses TRBV28 and TRBJ2-3, with D perhaps given as TRBD1 or TRBD2 (6 bases each). The length of the CDR3 is 15 residues. Looked up from germline, CDR1 is MDHEN and CDR2 is SYDVKM. The V end was cut by 6 bases, the J end by 5 bases, with 18 bases between. The CDR3 sequence: CASSWTLGGKDTQYF. DNA of the CDR3: TGTGCCAGCAGCTGGACGTTGGGGGGCAAAGATACGCAGTATTTT.

The sample holds one count of this clone. The chain is built from TRBV21-1 and TRBJ1-1. TRBV21-1 corresponds to a pseudogene. The CDR3 totals 14 residues. In nucleotides, the CDR3 is TGTGCCAGCAGCAAACTAGGCCTGAACACTGAAGCTTTCTTT. Translation gives CASSKLGLNTEAFF.